A single sample is the source of the 13 T cell receptor beta chains below, sequenced in a study of early stage breast cancer tumors. TCRdb keeps only in-frame clones here, not all; method: immunoSEQ multiplex PCR. The data contain more than 55,000 clones, about 83% of them seen just once; the ten biggest clones take up around 3.7%. The sequenced material came from blood. Every receptor here comes from a person in their twenties or thirties with breast cancer.

The chain has TRBV5-4 and TRBJ1-2; D perhaps matches TRBD1 (6 bases). CDR3 length equals 15 residues. CDR1 and CDR2 (germline): SGHNT, YYREEE (reference sequence). Trimming took 0 bases from V and 4 from J, leaving 13 bases between them. CDR3 coding DNA: TGTGCCAGCAGCTTGGTGGGAGGGGGAGGCTATGGCTACACCTTC. The encoded protein is CASSLVGGGGYGYTF. Variable domain in full (rest from reference TRBV5-4 and TRBJ1-2): ETGVTQSPTHLIKTRGQQVTLRCSSQSGHNTVSWYQQALGQGPQFIFQYYREEENGRGNFPPRFSGLQFPNYSSELNVNALELDDSALYLCASSLVGGGGYGYTFGSGTRLTVV.

The CDR3 region is CATNRGPATTDTQYF. For the CDR3, the DNA is TGTGCCACAAACAGGGGCCCCGCCACCACAGATACGCAGTATTTT. J is TRBJ2-3 and V is TRBV6-5; TRBD1 aligns across 7 bases. CDR3 size: 15 residues. Germline-derived CDR1 and CDR2 are MNHEY and SVGAGI. V was clipped by 10 bases and J by 2 bases; unmatched bases: 12.

V gene TRBV9 combines with J gene TRBJ2-4; 7 bases agree with TRBD2. Germline V gives CDR1 SGDLS, CDR2 YYNGEE. The CDR3 extends over 15 amino acids. The trim removed 0 bases at V and 9 bases at J, leaving 9 bases unmatched. In nucleotides, the CDR3 is TGTGCCAGCAGCGTAGCCGGGACTACTATGAGCATTCAGTACTTC. Its protein is CASSVAGTTMSIQYF.

The V call is TRBV27, the J call TRBJ2-6, with 7 bases matching TRBD2. The germline V gene encodes CDR1 MNHEY and CDR2 SMNVEV (reference sequence). The CDR3 loop spans 16 amino acids. V lost 5 bases to trimming and J lost 2 bases; unmatched junction nucleotides: 6. The CDR3 DNA follows: TGTGCCAGCAGTCGGGTCGGGGGGACTGGGGCCAACGTCCTGACTTTC. This sequence encodes CASSRVGGTGANVLTF.

The count of this clone is one. The chain links TRBV5-1 to TRBJ2-7; 7 bases map to TRBD2. Germline V gene lookup returns CDR1 SGHRS and CDR2 YFSETQ. Trimming cost V 3 bases and J 5 bases; bases outside gene matches: 14. This CDR3 contains 16 residues. CDR3 loop: CASSSRGEIKGDEQYF. For the CDR3, the DNA is TGCGCCAGCAGCTCCCGGGGGGAGATTAAAGGGGACGAGCAGTACTTC.

This chain links TRBV18 with TRBJ2-3; 9 bases agree with TRBD1. With 3 bases clipped from V and 3 bases from J, the junction kept 1 base outside the gene matches. CDR3 size: 14 residues. Per the germline V gene, CDR1 is KGHSH and CDR2 is LQKENI. The DNA of the CDR3 is TGTGCCAGCTCACCCGGGACAGGGACAGATACGCAGTATTTT. This sequence encodes CASSPGTGTDTQYF.

V is TRBV29-1 and J is TRBJ2-5; 9 positions agree with TRBD1. J lost 2 bases, V lost 4 bases, and 2 bases had no gene match. The V gene's germline CDR1 is SQVTM and CDR2 ANQGSEA. The CDR3 is made up of 13 amino acids. Here the CDR3 reads CSVVGTGQETQYF. As DNA, the CDR3 is TGCAGCGTTGTGGGGACAGGGCAAGAGACCCAGTACTTC.

This chain connects TRBV18 to TRBJ1-6, with 9 bases matching TRBD1. The V segment lost 1 base and the J segment 10 bases; nucleotides outside the gene matches: 8. The germline CDR1 and CDR2 sequences are KGHSH and LQKENI. The CDR3 consists of 16 residues. CDR3 sequence (DNA): TGTGCCAGCTCACCACAGGATGGGACAGGGTGGTCACCCCTCCACTTT. Translating gives CASSPQDGTGWSPLHF.

The V gene is TRBV29-1, the J gene TRBJ2-3; D gene uncertain. CDR1 is SQVTM, CDR2 ANQGSEA, per germline. The ends were cut back, 1 base at V and 1 base at J, with 9 bases in the middle. This CDR3 has 14 residues. The CDR3 DNA follows: TGCAGCGTTGAAGGCCCCGGAGGCACAGATACGCAGTATTTT. This encodes CSVEGPGGTDTQYF.

The V gene is TRBV11-2, the J gene TRBJ2-5; D not certain. The CDR3 contains 14 residues. V was pared by 3 bases and J by 5 bases, with 13 bases between. The germline V gene encodes CDR1 SGHAT and CDR2 FQNNGV. CDR3 coding DNA: TGTGCCAGCAGCTTGTCGGGCGTTCGGGAGACCCAGTACTTC. Its protein product is CASSLSGVRETQYF.

The genes are TRBV25-1 and TRBJ2-7; a possible D gene is TRBD2 (5 bases). Germline values: CDR1 MGHDK, CDR2 SYGVNS. The CDR3 is 11 residues long. V lost 5 bases, J lost 6 bases, and 8 bases lay in between. The CDR3 loop reads CASSKLGEQYF. In nucleotides, the CDR3 is TGTGCCAGCAGTAAACTAGGCGAGCAGTACTTC.

This clone was seen only a few times. This chain uses TRBV10-1 with TRBJ2-2; D is undetermined. The CDR3 loop spans 15 amino acids. With 0 bases removed from V and 0 bases from J, the gap between germline ends came to 5 bases. The germline gives CDR1 WNHNN, CDR2 SYGVQD (reference sequence). This CDR3 is CASSESGTNTGELFF. CDR3 sequence (DNA): TGCGCCAGCAGTGAGTCGGGAACGAACACCGGGGAGCTGTTTTTT.

The chain has TRBV30 and TRBJ1-3; 7 nucleotides align to TRBD1. Looked up from germline, CDR1 is GTSNPN and CDR2 is SVGIG (reference sequence). The CDR3 is made up of 15 amino acids. The V gene end was trimmed by 1 base and the J gene end by 2 bases; junction bases not matched to a gene: 5. The DNA for the CDR3 is TGTGCCTGGAGTGGCAACAGGGGAACTGGAAACACCATATATTTT. Translating it yields CAWSGNRGTGNTIYF. Full variable domain (missing parts from reference TRBV30 and TRBJ1-3): SQTIHQWPATLVQPVGSPLSLECTVEGTSNPNLYWYRQAAGRGLQLLFYSVGIGQISSEVPQNLSASRPQDRQFILSSKKLLLSDSGFYLCAWSGNRGTGNTIYFGEGSWLTVV.